Here is one T cell receptor beta chain with its context. No cognate antigen has been identified for it. No qualities accompany the bases; no much larger clone lies one base away. What this sample's time point label stands for: baseline before first vaccination. Vaccinee samples came from UK trials COV001 and COV002, including a single-blind randomized controlled phase 2/3 trial of AZD1222 (ChAdOx1 nCoV-19) in healthy adults. For TCRbeta chain sequencing, PBMC samples from trial participants were taken at day 0 and at day 28 after the second dose. These data originate in a study of T cell responses to AZD1222 COVID-19 vaccine listed by TCRdb under 2021. General notes on the study: Because spike-specific TCR depth and breadth did not differ between the two schedules, AZD1222 recipients who got a second dose at roughly 4 weeks were pooled with those who got a second dose at roughly 12 weeks. TCR sequencing was performed for fewer than 250 trial participants, of whom some 200 were given two doses of AZD1222 and around 26 were given two doses of MenACWY control vaccine. Enrollment into the trials was organized by age into subgroups of 18-55, 56-69 and 70-plus years, and those subgroups contained roughly 150, 30 and 60 TCR-sequenced participants, respectively.

Broad study findings and their caveats: Nearly half of unique spike-specific TCRs reportedly recognized epitopes outside regions mutated in the B.1.351 and B.1.1.7 variants. In the small 56-69-year group, the increase in depth fell short of significance, most likely because of low power. A significant rise in spike-specific TCR breadth and depth was observed after two AZD1222 doses relative to day 0 and relative to MenACWY recipients. The whole spike protein was spanned by vaccine-associated CD4 TCRs, and dominant responses were seen in regions 160-218 and 743-854. Conclusions about previously exposed vaccinees were limited because only a handful of AZD1222 recipients were SARS-CoV-2 seropositive at baseline. Because no day 14 peak-response samples were available, repertoires were characterized only after the peak T cell response. Participants were mostly white British and included more females than males, and it was suggested by the authors that clonal diversity may have been underestimated.

The CDR3 regions of human TCRbeta chains were subjected to immunosequencing. The authors' analysis ran thus. TCRs in the repertoires were matched against a reference library of SARS-CoV-2-specific TCRs that had been generated with the MIRA antigen-specificity platform. Breadth was defined as the fraction of unique TCRs that were SARS-CoV-2-associated, and depth was defined as the fraction of total T cells that were SARS-CoV-2-associated. Using the MIRA data, every spike-specific TCR was mapped to the spike region that the TCR reacted to and assigned to either a CD4 or a CD8 class. Log10-transformed breadth and depth values were compared by one-way ANOVA with Sidak's multiple comparisons tests. Held by TCRdb, this immuneACCESS table contains in-frame sequences only and omits some clones. Under half of the omission traces to an unresolved V gene where checked; the cause of the rest is unknown. V and J calls plus clone size are reproduced from that table; the DNA served to infer D and trimming. Here the sample has about 94,000 clones; about 88% occur a single time. The top ten clones comprise about an eighth of the sample.

Per the germline V gene (reference sequence), GTSNPN is the CDR1 and SVGIG is the CDR2. Its CDR3 holds 12 amino acids, cysteine through phenylalanine. The kept DNA is CDR3 alone, 36 bases in frame from the first base. V was cut back by 5 bases and J by 1 base, leaving a gap of 7 bases between them. The sequence was collected from an adult in good health. Recombination linked TRBV30 to TRBJ2-3; TRBD2 could be the D gene, as 5 bases match. This material consisted of peripheral blood, taken on day 0 of AZD1222 vaccination. The CDR3 reads as follows: CAWARGTDTQYF. The DNA sequence is given as TGTGCCTGGGCGAGGGGCACAGATACGCAGTATTTT.